The 15 T cell receptor beta chains given below trace back to one sample, sequenced in a study of STAT5B mutations in CD4+ large granular lymphocyte leukemia. Method: immunoSEQ multiplex PCR; TCRdb's copy keeps in-frame clones and lacks some. The sample lists under 40,000 clones; around four fifths were seen once. Sequencing was done on a sample of CD4+ T cells from blood buffy coats. These receptors all come from a human donor in good health.

This clone appeared once. The V and J genes are TRBV2 and TRBJ2-1; maybe TRBD1 (6 bases). The CDR3 is 15 residues long. Trimming pared 2 bases from V and 4 bases from J, leaving 12 bases between. CDR1 is SNHLY and CDR2 is FYNNEI in the germline V gene. This CDR3 is CASSEFRGSYNEQFF. In nucleotides, the CDR3 is TGTGCCAGCAGTGAATTCAGGGGTTCATACAATGAGCAGTTCTTC.

The chain combines TRBV9 with TRBJ1-6, with D possibly being TRBD1 (5 bases). Trimming stripped 0 bases from V and 5 bases from J, with 9 bases between. The CDR3 runs to 15 residues. Germline lookup yields CDR1 SGDLS and CDR2 YYNGEE. CDR3 sequence (DNA): TGTGCCAGCAGCGTAGGGGGGGGAAATAATTCACCCCTCCACTTT. Translated, it gives CASSVGGGNNSPLHF. The full variable domain, in which reference TRBV9 and TRBJ1-6 provide the parts outside the CDR3, is DSGVTQTPKHLITATGQRVTLRCSPRSGDLSVYWYQQSLDQGLQFLIQYYNGEERAKGNILERFSAQQFPDLHSELNLSSLELGDSALYFCASSVGGGNNSPLHFGNGTRLTVT.

The chain combines TRBV19 with TRBJ2-6; no clear D. This CDR3 spans 14 amino acids. Trimming left V 5 bases short and J 4 bases short, with 9 bases between. From germline, CDR1 is LNHDA and CDR2 SQIVND (reference sequence). CDR3 in DNA: TGTGCCAGTAGTCCCGAGCGAGGGGCCAACGTCCTGACTTTC. Protein product: CASSPERGANVLTF.

The chain links TRBV4-2 to TRBJ1-4; tentatively, D is TRBD1 (6 bases). CDR1 is LGHNA, CDR2 YNFKEQ, per germline. The CDR3 has 16 amino acids. V dropped 2 bases and J dropped 4 bases, with 14 bases sitting between them. The CDR3 protein is CASSQTNQGNNEKLFF. CDR3 bases: TGTGCCAGCAGCCAAACGAATCAGGGGAATAATGAAAAACTGTTTTTT.

The rearrangement uses TRBV6-5 and TRBJ1-3; 7 bases agree with TRBD1. V trimming: 0 bases; J trimming: 2 bases; junction bases outside the gene matches: 4. Germline V gene lookup returns CDR1 MNHEY and CDR2 SVGAGI. This CDR3 comprises 16 residues. CDR3 sequence: CASSYSGRGAGNTIYF. CDR3 in DNA: TGTGCCAGCAGTTACTCGGGCAGGGGGGCTGGAAACACCATATATTTT.

This clone has just a few counts. This chain uses TRBV4-2 with TRBJ2-7; no definite D call. The CDR3 consists of 15 residues. The V gene's germline CDR1 is LGHNA and CDR2 YNFKEQ. Trimming cost V 1 base and J 5 bases, with 15 bases left between them. CDR3 nucleotide sequence: TGTGCCAGCAGCCAAGCAACTAAGGGATACGACGAGCAGTACTTC. Translation gives CASSQATKGYDEQYF.

This sequence joins TRBV10-1 and TRBJ1-2, with 10 bases that match TRBD1. Germline V CDR1 and CDR2: WNHNN, SYGVQD (reference sequence). CDR3 length: 13 amino acids. V shed 4 bases and J 8 bases; nucleotides not matched to a gene: 4. CDR3 in DNA: TGCGCCAGCAGTGGGACAGGGGGTTGGGGCTACACCTTC. This gives the protein CASSGTGGWGYTF.

This clone appeared a few times. This chain joins TRBV5-1 and TRBJ1-6; TRBD1 agrees at 7 bases. This CDR3 region has 14 residues. The germline CDR1 and CDR2 sequences are SGHRS and YFSETQ. The J segment lost 9 bases and the V segment lost 4 bases, leaving 7 bases of the junction unmatched. The CDR3 nucleotides are TGCGCCAGCAGCCTCGGGACAGAAGGTTCACCCCTCCACTTT. As protein: CASSLGTEGSPLHF.

The V gene is TRBV6-1, the J gene TRBJ1-1, with D unclear. The V end was cut by 3 bases, the J end by 0 bases, with 17 bases between. This CDR3 has 17 amino acids. Germline V gives CDR1 MNHNS, CDR2 SASEGT. The CDR3 nucleotides are TGTGCCAGCAGTGATAAAAAGGCCAGCGACATGAACACTGAAGCTTTCTTT. The encoded protein is CASSDKKASDMNTEAFF.

The chain combines TRBV7-9 with TRBJ1-5; the D gene is possibly TRBD1 (6 bases). The CDR3 is 16 amino acids. The V gene's germline CDR1 is SEHNR and CDR2 FQNEAQ (reference sequence). V lost 0 bases, J lost 1 base, and 10 bases lay in between. For the CDR3, the DNA is TGTGCCAGCAGCTTAGCGACAGGAACCAGCAATCAGCCCCAGCATTTT. This encodes CASSLATGTSNQPQHF.

The chain couples TRBV7-9 to TRBJ1-4; 8 bases agree with TRBD1. This CDR3 is built from 15 residues. J was trimmed by 7 bases and V by 1 base; bases with no gene match: 5. Germline V CDR1 and CDR2: SEHNR, FQNEAQ (reference sequence). CDR3 bases: TGTGCCAGCAGCTTAGACCGGACAGGGAGTGAAAAACTGTTTTTT. This translates into CASSLDRTGSEKLFF.

This clone was observed a few times. V usage is TRBV18 and J usage is TRBJ2-3; 8 nucleotides match TRBD2. Looked up from germline, CDR1 is KGHSH and CDR2 is LQKENI. With 6 bases clipped from V and 3 bases from J, the junction kept 8 bases outside the gene matches. The CDR3 is 15 amino acids. The CDR3 spells CASSKRGGETDTQYF. The DNA for the CDR3 is TGTGCCAGCTCGAAACGGGGGGGCGAGACAGATACGCAGTATTTT.

The chain carries TRBV6-1 and TRBJ1-6; D is unclear. CDR1 and CDR2 (germline): MNHNS, SASEGT. This CDR3 is 16 amino acids long. Trimming removed 4 bases from V and 3 bases from J, with 13 bases in between. The CDR3 region has the DNA TGTGCCAGCAGTGCCACCGACGGACTCTATAATTCACCCCTCCACTTT. Translating gives CASSATDGLYNSPLHF.

This chain uses TRBV4-1 with TRBJ2-1; 10 nucleotides align to TRBD1. Germline lookup yields CDR1 MGHRA and CDR2 YSYEKL. The CDR3 is made up of 17 amino acids. The V gene end was trimmed by 3 bases and the J gene end by 2 bases; junction bases not matched to a gene: 7. The CDR3 nucleotides are TGCGCCAGCAGCCATCGGGACAGGGGTTTTGCCTACAATGAGCAGTTCTTC. It is translated as CASSHRDRGFAYNEQFF.

V and J are TRBV11-3 and TRBJ1-5; 9 positions match TRBD1. This CDR3 has 18 amino acids. CDR1 and CDR2 from the germline V gene are SGHNT and YENEEA. The V and J ends lost 5 bases and 1 base, in that order; junction bases with no gene match: 12. For the CDR3, the DNA is TGTGCCAGCAGCGAAACAGGGGGCTATTATACCAGCAATCAGCCCCAGCATTTT. The encoded protein is CASSETGGYYTSNQPQHF.